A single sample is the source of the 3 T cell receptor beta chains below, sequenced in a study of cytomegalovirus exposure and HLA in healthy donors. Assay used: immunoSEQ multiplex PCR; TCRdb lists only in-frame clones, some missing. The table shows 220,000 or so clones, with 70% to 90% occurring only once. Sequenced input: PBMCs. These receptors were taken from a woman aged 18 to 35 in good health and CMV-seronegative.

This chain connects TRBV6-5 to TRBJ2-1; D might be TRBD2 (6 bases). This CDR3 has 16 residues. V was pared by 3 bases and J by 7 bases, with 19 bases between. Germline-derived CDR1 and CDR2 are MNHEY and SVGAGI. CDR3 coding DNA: TGTGCCAGCAGTTATAAGCGGGCAGACCGGGGGAATGAGCAGTTCTTC. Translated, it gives CASSYKRADRGNEQFF.

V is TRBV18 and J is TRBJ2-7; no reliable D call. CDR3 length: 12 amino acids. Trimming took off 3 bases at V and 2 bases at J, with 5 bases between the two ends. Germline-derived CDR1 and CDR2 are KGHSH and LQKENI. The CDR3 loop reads CASSPSAYEQYF. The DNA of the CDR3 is TGTGCCAGCTCACCCTCGGCCTACGAGCAGTACTTC.

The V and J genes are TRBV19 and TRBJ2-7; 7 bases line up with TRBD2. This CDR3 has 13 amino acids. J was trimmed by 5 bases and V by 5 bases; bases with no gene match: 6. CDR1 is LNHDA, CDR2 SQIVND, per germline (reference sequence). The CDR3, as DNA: TGTGCCAGTAGTGTCGGGAGGACCCACGAGCAGTACTTC. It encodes CASSVGRTHEQYF.